Below are 9 T cell receptor beta chains sequenced from a single sample in a study of blood T cell repertoires in COVID-19. Some clones are missing from TCRdb's copy, which holds only in-frame ones; the method was immunoSEQ multiplex PCR. The top ten clones hold 11% of a sample with roughly 150,000 clones, about 86% of them seen once. Sample: peripheral blood. These receptors all come from a man aged 65 to 85 with active or convalescent COVID-19.

This clone was detected once. The chain employs TRBV7-2 and TRBJ2-3; the D is unclear. This CDR3 comprises 13 residues. Germline lookup yields CDR1 SGHTA and CDR2 FQGNSA. V was pared by 5 bases and J by 3 bases, with 9 bases between. In DNA, the CDR3 is TGTGCCAGCAGCACTTACCGGACAGATACGCAGTATTTT. The encoded protein is CASSTYRTDTQYF.

The chain is built from TRBV11-2 and TRBJ2-7; TRBD2 is a possible D gene (6 bases). CDR3 length equals 15 residues. From germline, CDR1 is SGHAT and CDR2 FQNNGV. The V end was cut by 5 bases, the J end by 2 bases, with 16 bases between. This chain's CDR3 is CASSPSAGITYEQYF. DNA of the CDR3: TGTGCCAGCAGCCCATCCGCGGGGATAACCTACGAGCAGTACTTC.

This CDR3 reads CASSERSGHRAGGYTF. In DNA, the CDR3 is TGCGCCAGCAGCGAAAGATCCGGACACCGAGCCGGGGGCTACACCTTC. V usage is TRBV4-3 and J usage is TRBJ1-2; D might be TRBD1 (5 bases). Germline V gives CDR1 LGHNA, CDR2 YSLEER. Trimming removed 5 bases from V and 8 bases from J, with 24 bases in between. The CDR3 has 16 amino acids.

V is TRBV5-4 and J is TRBJ2-6; D is unresolved. From germline, CDR1 is SGHNT and CDR2 YYREEE (reference sequence). Trimming cost V 4 bases and J 1 base, with 9 bases left between them. There are 15 residues in the CDR3. CDR3 DNA sequence: TGTGCCAGCAGCCTTGGCCCATCTGGGGCCAACGTCCTGACTTTC. It codes for CASSLGPSGANVLTF.

This chain joins TRBV24-1 and TRBJ1-2; 7 bases agree with TRBD1. CDR1 and CDR2 (germline): KGHDR, SFDVKD. The V gene end was trimmed by 2 bases and the J gene end by 7 bases; junction bases not matched to a gene: 12. The CDR3 is 16 residues long. CDR3 sequence reads: CATSDSRQGDWGGYTF. CDR3 sequence (DNA): TGTGCCACCAGTGATTCCCGACAGGGAGATTGGGGTGGCTACACCTTC.

This clone was found a few times. The CDR3 here is CASSSGQGHSYEQYF. In DNA, the CDR3 is TGTGCCAGCAGTTCTGGACAGGGGCACTCCTACGAGCAGTACTTC. The chain couples TRBV28 to TRBJ2-7; 9 bases fit TRBD1. This CDR3 contains 15 residues. Germline loops: CDR1 MDHEN, CDR2 SYDVKM. V gave up 4 bases and J gave up 0 bases; unmatched junction bases: 4.

V gene TRBV18 combines with J gene TRBJ2-7; TRBD1 might be the D (6 bases). Trimming left V 0 bases short and J 6 bases short, with 15 bases between. CDR3 length: 15 amino acids. CDR1 is KGHSH, CDR2 LQKENI, per germline. The CDR3 DNA reads TGTGCCAGCTCACCACCCAGCCTCCGACAGGTCGAGCAGTACTTC. Translation: CASSPPSLRQVEQYF.

This sequence joins TRBV27 and TRBJ2-1; D might be TRBD1 (5 bases). The CDR3 has 19 amino acids. Germline loops: CDR1 MNHEY, CDR2 SMNVEV (reference sequence). V was pared by 4 bases and J by 4 bases, with 26 bases between. CDR3 residues: CASSYPLRGSLPSYNEQFF. CDR3 DNA: TGTGCCAGCAGTTATCCGTTAAGGGGTTCCCTCCCTAGTTACAATGAGCAGTTCTTC.

The J gene is TRBJ2-7, the V gene TRBV27, with 8 positions matching TRBD2. V shed 2 bases, J shed 2 bases, and the junction held 5 bases outside the gene matches. There are 15 residues in the CDR3. Germline V gene sequence: CDR1 MNHEY, CDR2 SMNVEV (reference sequence). The CDR3 nucleotides are TGTGCCAGCAGTTTAGTTGCGGGAGGAACCTACGAGCAGTACTTC. It yields the protein CASSLVAGGTYEQYF.